This record looks at one TCR beta chain sequence and its context. This record belongs to a study of blood T cell repertoires in COVID-19. The CDR3 has 14 amino acids. In germline, CDR1 is SGHRS, CDR2 YFSETQ. The V segment lost 3 bases and the J segment 1 base; nucleotides outside the gene matches: 3. In the original workflow: Scientists estimated how many nucleated cells there were by amplifying reference gene primers. The repertoire was sequenced with immunoSEQ multiplex PCR; TCRdb's copy has only in-frame clones and lacks some. The DNA gave D and trimming, while V, J and clone size come from that table. Among under 150,000 clones listed, more than 75% were seen once.

Sample: peripheral blood. This clonotype was sampled from a man aged 55-75 years with active or convalescent COVID-19. This chain connects TRBV5-1 to TRBJ2-7; 8 bases map to TRBD1. Here the CDR3 reads CASSSRQGSYEQYF. The DNA of the CDR3 is TGCGCCAGCAGCTCACGACAGGGGTCCTACGAGCAGTACTTC.